This TCR beta chain appears in the sequencing data of a study of shared clonotypes between healthy human individuals. Study-level background: Three CD4 naive, three CD4 memory, two CD8 naive and one CD8 memory plate were used per donor.

Trimming took 0 bases from V and 8 from J, leaving 11 bases between them. This CDR3 is built from 13 residues. Germline V gene data show CDR1 as SGDLS and CDR2 as YYNGEE. Naivety among CD8 cells was defined by CD45RO negativity and positive CCR7 selection, thereby excluding terminally differentiated effector memory CD45RA+ cells. Produced via immunoSEQ multiplex PCR; TCRdb's table is partial and in-frame only. The sample consists of about 2,200,000 clones, more than 85% of them appearing once. This clonotype originated in a man in his late teens or twenties in good health. Some clones in this sample may be carry-over from other donors' samples. Material: naive CD8+ T cells from PBMCs. This rearrangement joins TRBV9 to TRBJ2-5; possibly TRBD1 for D (5 bases). The CDR3 sequence: CASSVGQGGTQYF. The DNA for the CDR3 is TGTGCCAGCAGCGTAGGGCAGGGCGGTACCCAGTACTTC.